What follows is one T cell receptor (beta chain) and its context. Its matching antigen is unknown. This record belongs to a study of post-analysis software for immune sequencing data. The overall study: Included courses were relapsing-remitting and secondary progressive multiple sclerosis; progressive-relapsing multiple sclerosis was also included. Study-wide results and limits: Compared with controls, patients showed significantly lower normalized Chao1 diversity. Patients used about 5 TRBV segments, including TRBV5-6, TRBV5-1 and TRBV20-1, more often than controls.

cDNA libraries of TCR beta carried unique molecular identifiers. The yield from roughly 1 to 10 million T cells was 500,000 or so cDNA molecules in total. Each CDR3 protein is one row after TCRdb ran MiXCR on the PCR reads. Of about 800,000 distinct CDR3 sequences listed, 25% to 30% were seen once; the top ten hold roughly 0.53%. The CDR3 runs 16 residues. Trimming removed 0 bases from V and 1 base from J, with 10 bases in between. Germline loops: CDR1 SGDLS, CDR2 YYNGEE. This chain joins TRBV9 and TRBJ2-2; D is undetermined. This clonotype was sampled from a girl aged 5-17 years with multiple sclerosis. The sample taken for sequencing was blood. DNA for the CDR3: TGTGCCAGCAGCGTAGCAAGCGCTCGGAACACCGGGGAGCTGTTTTTT. It yields the protein CASSVASARNTGELFF.